This T cell receptor (beta chain) was sequenced for a study of CD4 T cells in relation to SARS-CoV-2 and coronaviruses. Germline CDR1 is DFQATT and CDR2 is SNEGSKA (reference sequence). This CDR3 contains 13 residues. V lost 3 bases to trimming and J lost 0 bases, with 6 bases between them. Unexposed donor CD4+ T cells date from 2011-2018, before the COVID-19 pandemic. The cells were cultured for around ten days before CD4+ T cells were isolated. The assay was immunoSEQ multiplex PCR, and TCRdb's table has in-frame clones only and misses some. The sample includes around 25,000 clones, 70% to 80% seen only once; the top ten take over 11%. A remark on this clone: The antigen remains unidentified.

The V and J genes are TRBV20-1 and TRBJ2-1; D call uncertain. The sequencing input was CD4+ T cells from PBMCs, cultured in vitro. The TCR comes from a human donor in good health. This CDR3 is CSASPSSYNEQFF. The CDR3 coding sequence is TGCAGTGCTAGTCCAAGCTCCTACAATGAGCAGTTCTTC.